The T cell receptor beta chain under discussion was sequenced for a study of cytomegalovirus exposure and HLA in healthy donors. As for the study in general: From about 200 million T cells, an earlier analysis saw 120 million or so unique TCR beta sequences.

Germline V gene data show CDR1 as LNHDA and CDR2 as SQIVND (reference sequence). This CDR3 spans 14 amino acids. Losses at the gene ends were 5 bases for V and 4 bases for J; bases not matched to a gene: 3. Note on this clone: Its antigen is undetermined.

Study observations and caveats: A list of around 160 TCR beta chains associated with cytomegalovirus was given. According to reports, the classifier identified cytomegalovirus status with high specificity and sensitivity. Most of the CMV-associated TCR beta chains (in a later analysis) appeared to be HLA-restricted.

The PCR made use of 60 Vbeta and 13 Jbeta primers. TCRdb keeps only in-frame clones here, not all; method: immunoSEQ multiplex PCR. The sample shows 180,000 or so clones, more than 75% of them seen only once. The sequenced sample consisted of PBMCs. The genes are TRBV19 and TRBJ1-1, with 11 bases aligning to TRBD1. The sequence came from a woman in her forties or fifties in good health and CMV-seropositive. The CDR3, as DNA: TGTGCCAGTAGTCCCGGACAGGGGGCCACTGAAGCTTTCTTT. Translated, it gives CASSPGQGATEAFF.